These 31 T cell receptor beta chains were all obtained from the same sample, sequenced in a study of CD8 T cells in ankylosing spondylitis. In TCRdb, the 5' RACE reads were re-called with MiXCR into one record per CDR3 protein. The table lists around 770,000 distinct CDR3 sequences, around 11% of them singletons. Overall study findings and caveats: For ankylosing spondylitis blood, a TCR beta motif of eight or nine highly homologous variants appeared characteristic.

Antigens of these TCRs are unknown. The sample consisted of blood, either unsorted or a sorted T cell fraction (not recorded which). These receptors were obtained from a male donor with ankylosing spondylitis.

This clonotype was detected once. The rearrangement links TRBV10-2 to TRBJ2-3; D unresolved. Germline assignment: CDR1 WSHSY and CDR2 SAAADI. The V end lost 3 bases, the J end lost 2 bases, and 12 bases lay between the germline ends. This CDR3 region has 15 residues. The CDR3 is CASSDLITTTDTQYF. In DNA form, the CDR3 reads TGCGCCAGCAGTGATTTAATTACCACCACAGATACGCAGTATTTT.

The rearrangement uses TRBV7-9 and TRBJ1-3; the D gene is possibly TRBD1 (6 bases). CDR3 size: 17 residues. The V end was cut by 3 bases, the J end by 2 bases, with 17 bases between. The germline V gene encodes CDR1 SEHNR and CDR2 FQNEAQ (reference sequence). The CDR3 protein is CASSFLARGVAGNTIYF. The CDR3 DNA reads TGTGCCAGCAGCTTCTTGGCCAGGGGAGTTGCTGGAAACACCATATATTTT.

This sequence joins TRBV15 and TRBJ2-7, with a weak D call TRBD2 (6 bases). V was trimmed by 0 bases and J by 3 bases, leaving 9 bases between them. There are 14 residues in the CDR3. Germline assignment: CDR1 LNHNV and CDR2 YYDKDF (reference sequence). CDR3 coding DNA: TGTGCCACCAGCAGAGATCGGGAGAACTACGAGCAGTACTTC. Protein sequence: CATSRDRENYEQYF.

This clonotype was recorded many times. V gene TRBV20-1 combines with J gene TRBJ2-1, with 10 bases identical to TRBD2. The junction had 9 bases not matched to a gene; V was cut back by 3 bases and J by 10 bases. CDR1 and CDR2 from the germline V gene are DFQATT and SNEGSKA (reference sequence). This CDR3 contains 14 residues. The CDR3 sequence: CSARYSGGAWEQFF. The DNA for the CDR3 is TGCAGTGCTAGGTACAGCGGGGGGGCCTGGGAGCAGTTCTTC.

V gene TRBV5-1 combines with J gene TRBJ2-7; 9 bases match TRBD1. V gave up 4 bases and J gave up 6 bases; unmatched junction bases: 8. CDR1 is SGHRS, CDR2 YFSETQ, per germline. This CDR3 spans 14 amino acids. The CDR3 DNA is TGCGCCAGCAGCACCGGGACAGGGATCATCGAGCAGTACTTC. Translated, it gives CASSTGTGIIEQYF.

In this sample, this clonotype turned up many times. The J gene is TRBJ2-1, the V gene TRBV24-1; D is ambiguous. The germline V gene encodes CDR1 KGHDR and CDR2 SFDVKD. V was shortened by 2 bases and J by 9 bases, with 13 bases between the two germline ends. The CDR3 sequence is 14 residues long. The CDR3 reads CATSDSGRVGEQFF. CDR3 nucleotides: TGTGCCACCAGTGATTCCGGACGGGTGGGTGAGCAGTTCTTC.

This clonotype was seen many times. The genes are TRBV20-1 and TRBJ2-7, with TRBD1 matching over 7 bases. The CDR3 loop spans 14 amino acids. CDR1 and CDR2 from the germline V gene are DFQATT and SNEGSKA (reference sequence). Trimming took 4 bases from V and 1 from J; bases not matched to a gene: 7. CDR3 loop: CSAIMGQLSYEQYF. CDR3 sequence (DNA): TGCAGTGCTATAATGGGACAGCTATCCTACGAGCAGTACTTC.

This clonotype has more than one count but fewer than ten. The chain recombines TRBV10-3 with TRBJ2-7, with 7 bases matching TRBD2. V was clipped by 6 bases and J by 4 bases; unmatched bases: 12. The CDR3 is made up of 15 amino acids. CDR1 ENHRY and CDR2 SYGVKD come from the germline V gene. CDR3 nucleotide sequence: TGTGCCATCAGACCCGGGACGGGGGGAAAGTACGAGCAGTACTTC. It is translated as CAIRPGTGGKYEQYF.

This clonotype was seen only a few times. The chain employs TRBV6-8 and TRBJ2-1; D is unclear. The length of the CDR3 is 15 residues. The germline V and J ends were trimmed by 6 bases and 3 bases, with 15 bases remaining between them. Germline values: CDR1 MNHGY, CDR2 SAAAGT. CDR3 sequence (DNA): TGTGCCAGCAGCTGCCTAGAAAGACACTACAATGAGCAGTTCTTC. Translating gives CASSCLERHYNEQFF.

J is TRBJ2-4 and V is TRBV7-8, with TRBD2 identical over 8 bases. The CDR3 runs 13 residues. The germline CDR1 and CDR2 sequences are SGHVS and FQNEAQ. The V and J ends lost 3 bases and 8 bases, in that order; junction bases with no gene match: 3. The CDR3 sequence: CASSFVGGDIQYF. In nucleotides, the CDR3 is TGTGCCAGCAGCTTCGTCGGGGGGGACATTCAGTACTTC.

The rearrangement links TRBV29-1 to TRBJ1-3; 7 positions match TRBD1. This CDR3 has 15 amino acids. The junction had 9 bases not matched to a gene; V was cut back by 6 bases and J by 1 base. CDR1 is SQVTM, CDR2 ANQGSEA, per germline. CDR3 in amino acids: CSVEQGSSSGNTIYF. In DNA form, the CDR3 reads TGCAGCGTCGAACAGGGGTCTTCTTCTGGAAACACCATATATTTT.

This rearrangement joins TRBV6-5 to TRBJ1-4, with no clear D. V lost 0 bases and J 7 bases, leaving 6 bases between the germline ends. Germline V gene lookup returns CDR1 MNHEY and CDR2 SVGAGI. The CDR3 runs to 13 residues. CDR3 DNA: TGTGCCAGCAGTTACTCGAGACGTGAAAAACTGTTTTTT. It specifies CASSYSRREKLFF.

This chain links TRBV7-9 with TRBJ1-2; D uncertain. The V gene lost 1 base and the J gene lost 4 bases, with 10 bases spanning the gap. CDR1 is SEHNR and CDR2 is FQNEAQ in the germline V gene (reference sequence). The CDR3 covers 14 residues. The CDR3 DNA sequence: TGTGCCAGCAGCTTAGGGGGAATGATCTATGGCTACACCTTC. This translates into CASSLGGMIYGYTF.

The chain is built from TRBV5-1 and TRBJ2-7; D may be TRBD2 (5 bases). V lost 3 bases and J lost 6, with 16 bases in between. CDR1 is SGHRS and CDR2 is YFSETQ in the germline V gene. The CDR3 covers 14 residues. The CDR3 DNA sequence: TGCGCCAGCAGCTGGGGAGTCGAGGTCCGCGAGCAGTACTTC. This gives the protein CASSWGVEVREQYF.

The chain recombines TRBV9 with TRBJ2-2; D gene ambiguous. CDR1 SGDLS and CDR2 YYNGEE come from the germline V gene. The CDR3 runs 15 residues. Trimming removed 4 bases from V and 4 bases from J, with 14 bases in between. CDR3 protein: CASSPRTTSTGELFF. Written as DNA, the CDR3 is TGTGCCAGCAGCCCCCGGACCACGAGCACCGGGGAGCTGTTTTTT.

This clonotype was recorded many times. V and J are TRBV20-1 and TRBJ2-7, with D tentatively TRBD2 (5 bases). This CDR3 spans 15 amino acids. V lost 3 bases and J lost 2, with 17 bases in between. CDR1 is DFQATT and CDR2 is SNEGSKA in the germline V gene (reference sequence). The CDR3 coding sequence is TGCAGTGCTAGCGGGAAACGAGAAAACCCCTACGAGCAGTACTTC. This codes for CSASGKRENPYEQYF.

This clonotype was seen many times. V and J are TRBV5-1 and TRBJ1-1; D remains unclear. CDR1 is SGHRS and CDR2 is YFSETQ in the germline V gene. The CDR3 extends over 14 amino acids. V lost 1 base, J lost 2 bases, and 9 bases lay in between. The CDR3 nucleotides read TGCGCCAGCAGCTTGTGGCCGGGCAACACTGAAGCTTTCTTT. Translated: CASSLWPGNTEAFF.

This clonotype showed up just a few times. This chain uses TRBV5-1 with TRBJ2-5; possibly TRBD2 for D (6 bases). This CDR3 has 15 amino acids. V was trimmed by 2 bases and J by 2 bases, leaving 13 bases between them. CDR1 and CDR2 (germline): SGHRS, YFSETQ. In nucleotides, the CDR3 is TGCGCCAGCAGCTTCCGGGACTCCATTCAAGAGACCCAGTACTTC. Amino acid sequence: CASSFRDSIQETQYF.

The V gene is TRBV5-5, the J gene TRBJ1-1, with D perhaps matching TRBD1 (6 bases). The germline gives CDR1 SGHKS, CDR2 YYEKEE (reference sequence). There are 15 residues in the CDR3. Trimming pared 4 bases from V and 3 bases from J, leaving 16 bases between. CDR3 residues: CASSQDRRGYTEAFF. In DNA form, the CDR3 reads TGTGCCAGCAGCCAAGACAGGAGGGGGTACACTGAAGCTTTCTTT.

This chain's CDR3 is CASIGDNHSYEQYF. The DNA for the CDR3 is TGTGCCAGCATTGGGGACAACCACTCCTACGAGCAGTACTTC. The chain employs TRBV2 and TRBJ2-7; possible D gene TRBD1, 6 bases. Germline V gene lookup returns CDR1 SNHLY and CDR2 FYNNEI. V lost 7 bases, J lost 0 bases, and 13 bases lay in between. The CDR3 runs to 14 residues.

The table lists this clonotype with a few counts. The rearrangement uses TRBV21-1 and TRBJ1-1; the D call of TRBD1 is as the table states it, not checked on the DNA. TRBV21-1 represents a pseudogene. The CDR3 extends over 18 amino acids. The CDR3 loop reads CASSLLGQFQFMNTEAFF. Written as DNA, the CDR3 is TGTGCCAGCAGCCTGCTAGGACAGTTCCAGTTCATGAACACTGAAGCTTTCTTT.

The chain employs TRBV6-5 and TRBJ1-4; D unclear. The germline CDR1 and CDR2 sequences are MNHEY and SVGAGI. The V end was cut by 1 base, the J end by 6 bases, with 15 bases between. CDR3 size: 16 residues. CDR3 residues: CASSYYSYDRDEKLFF. CDR3 nucleotides: TGTGCCAGCAGTTACTACTCATACGATAGGGATGAAAAACTGTTTTTT.

The sample holds a few counts of this clonotype. The CDR3 loop reads CATSDPRTSGSSDTGELFF. CDR3 coding DNA: TGTGCCACCAGTGACCCTAGGACTAGCGGGAGTAGTGACACCGGGGAGCTGTTTTTT. The rearrangement joins TRBV24-1 to TRBJ2-2; TRBD2 matches at 13 bases. Trimming at V came to 4 bases and at J to 3 bases, leaving 10 bases not matched to a gene. CDR3 size: 19 residues. From germline, CDR1 is KGHDR and CDR2 SFDVKD.

This clonotype showed up just a few times. The rearrangement joins TRBV6-5 to TRBJ2-7, with 7 nucleotides matching TRBD1. In germline, CDR1 is MNHEY, CDR2 SVGAGI. After removal of 4 bases from V and 0 bases from J, the junction contained 6 bases not matched to a gene. The CDR3 runs to 15 residues. The CDR3 coding sequence is TGTGCCAGCAGTTCTGACAGGGACCTCTCCTACGAGCAGTACTTC. It codes for CASSSDRDLSYEQYF.

V and J are TRBV18 and TRBJ2-5; D not certain. Germline-derived CDR1 and CDR2 are KGHSH and LQKENI. V was clipped by 3 bases and J by 2 bases, with 10 bases between them. CDR3 length: 14 amino acids. Here the CDR3 reads CASSPNSEQETQYF. The CDR3 DNA reads as TGTGCCAGCTCACCCAACAGTGAACAAGAGACCCAGTACTTC.

The rearrangement joins TRBV6-2 or TRBV6-3 to TRBJ2-7, with D tentatively TRBD2 (5 bases). The CDR3 has 15 amino acids. V was shortened by 2 bases and J by 9 bases, with 20 bases between the two germline ends. Germline V gives CDR1 MNHEY, CDR2 SVGEGT. The CDR3 sequence is CASSYRGGSYEGQYF. CDR3 bases: TGTGCCAGCAGTTACAGAGGTGGCTCCTACGAGGGGCAGTACTTC.

About this clonotype: A read error is possible here, since a much larger clone lies one base away. The rearrangement uses TRBV6-4 and TRBJ2-3; D perhaps matches TRBD1 (5 bases). The length of the CDR3 is 12 residues. Trimming cost V 7 bases and J 0 bases, with 5 bases left between them. The germline V gene encodes CDR1 MRHNA and CDR2 SNTAGT. In DNA form, the CDR3 reads TGTGCCAGCAAGGGGAGCACAGATACGCAGTATTTT. Amino acids: CASKGSTDTQYF.

This clonotype was detected ten times or more. V is TRBV7-8 and J is TRBJ2-1; 15 nucleotides match TRBD2. The length of the CDR3 is 19 residues. The ends lost 2 bases at V and 1 base at J; junction bases unmatched: 6. Germline V lookup: CDR1 SGHVS, CDR2 FQNEAQ. For the CDR3, the DNA is TGTGCCAGCAGCTTATGGCGGACTAGCGGGAGGGGGTCCTACAATGAGCAGTTCTTC. This codes for CASSLWRTSGRGSYNEQFF.

This clonotype was picked up a small number of times. This rearrangement joins TRBV27 to TRBJ1-6, with D maybe TRBD1 (5 bases). The CDR3 is 17 amino acids. Germline assignment: CDR1 MNHEY and CDR2 SMNVEV (reference sequence). V was trimmed by 6 bases and J by 8 bases, leaving 23 bases between them. The CDR3 DNA is TGTGCCAGCAGAGGGGTAAGCACACTACGATGGGATTCACCCCTCCACTTT. It encodes CASRGVSTLRWDSPLHF.

The rearrangement links TRBV20-1 to TRBJ2-7, with 11 bases matching TRBD2. The CDR3 runs 16 residues. Germline CDR1 and CDR2: DFQATT and SNEGSKA (reference sequence). Written as DNA, the CDR3 is TGCTGCGCTAGAGGACTACTAGCGGGAGTTGACTACGAGCAGTACTTC. Translated, it gives CCARGLLAGVDYEQYF.

This clonotype was found a few times. This chain uses TRBV7-2 with TRBJ2-7; 7 bases match TRBD1. The CDR3 loop spans 15 amino acids. V was pared by 3 bases and J by 1 base, with 6 bases of the junction left unmatched. In germline, CDR1 is SGHTA, CDR2 FQGNSA. The CDR3 is CASSFDRVESYEQYF. CDR3 sequence (DNA): TGTGCCAGCAGCTTTGACAGGGTCGAGTCCTACGAGCAGTACTTC.